This TCR beta chain was sequenced for a study of Ad26.COV2.S vaccination and SARS-CoV-2 variants. Study-wide results and caveats: Considerable breadth of spike-specific CD8+ and CD4+ T cell responses has reportedly been documented following vaccination. Spike-specific TCR breadth was greater after Ad26.COV2.S than placebo. Vaccine recipients and placebo recipients showed similar non-spike TCR breadth. Analytic work on TCR breadth and depth might have understated the full extent of total T cell responses.

Profiling relied on immunoSEQ multiplex PCR, and the TCRdb table lists in-frame clones only, not all of them. The top ten clones hold around 6.1% of a sample with about 180,000 clones, 87% of them seen once. This clone was found a few times. Its matching antigen is unknown. Germline CDR1 is SGHRS and CDR2 is YFSETQ. The V segment lost 4 bases and the J segment 5 bases; nucleotides outside the gene matches: 2. CDR3 length equals 13 residues. The clonotype was recovered from a human donor who had recovered from COVID-19. Source: peripheral blood, taken after recovery from COVID-19. This chain links TRBV5-1 with TRBJ1-4; 7 bases line up with TRBD1. For the CDR3, the DNA is TGCGCCAGCAGCAACAGGGGAAATGAAAAACTGTTTTTT. Encoded protein: CASSNRGNEKLFF.